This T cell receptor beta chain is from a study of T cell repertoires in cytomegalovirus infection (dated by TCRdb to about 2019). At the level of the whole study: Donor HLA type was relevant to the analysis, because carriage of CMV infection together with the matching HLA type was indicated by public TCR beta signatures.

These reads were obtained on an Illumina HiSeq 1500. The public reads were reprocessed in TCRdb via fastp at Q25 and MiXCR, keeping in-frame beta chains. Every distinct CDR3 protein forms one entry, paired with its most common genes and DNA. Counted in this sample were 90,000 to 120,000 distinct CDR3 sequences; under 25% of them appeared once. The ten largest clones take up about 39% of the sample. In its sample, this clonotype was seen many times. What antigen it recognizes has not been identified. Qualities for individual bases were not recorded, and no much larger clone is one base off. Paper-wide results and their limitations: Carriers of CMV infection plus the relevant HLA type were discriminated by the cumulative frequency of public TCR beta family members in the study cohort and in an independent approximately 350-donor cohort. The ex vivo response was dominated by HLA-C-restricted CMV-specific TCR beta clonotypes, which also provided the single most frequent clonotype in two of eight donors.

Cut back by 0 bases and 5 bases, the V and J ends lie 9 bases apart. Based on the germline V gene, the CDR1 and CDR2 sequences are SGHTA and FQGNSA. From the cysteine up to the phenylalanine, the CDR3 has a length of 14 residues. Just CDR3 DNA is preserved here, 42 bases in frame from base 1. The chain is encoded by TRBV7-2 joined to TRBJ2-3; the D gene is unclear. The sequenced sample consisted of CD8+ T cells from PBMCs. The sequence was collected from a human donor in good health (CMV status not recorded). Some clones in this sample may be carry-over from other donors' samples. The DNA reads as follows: TGTGCCAGCAGCTTAGCGGGTCTGCGAGATACGCAGTATTTT. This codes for CASSLAGLRDTQYF. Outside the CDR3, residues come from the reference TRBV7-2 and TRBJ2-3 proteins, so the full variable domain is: GAGVSQSPSNKVTEKGKDVELRCDPISGHTALYWYRQSLGQGLEFLIYFQGNSAPDKSGLPSDRFSAERTGGSVSTLTIQRTQQEDSAVYLCASSLAGLRDTQYFGPGTRLTVL.